This T cell receptor beta chain was captured in a study of blood T cell repertoires in COVID-19. Study summary: From T cells, B-cell-depleted T cells, or PBMCs came the material, which was cDNA or gDNA.

Original data processing: Estimates of nucleated cell counts were drawn from the amplification of reference gene primers. The protocol was immunoSEQ multiplex PCR, while the TCRdb copy is restricted to in-frame clones and leaves out a portion. V and J calls and clone size come straight from that table; D and trimming were deduced from the DNA. The repertoire has roughly 87,000 clones, approximately 75% of them found once; the top ten carry over 13%. Trimming stripped 4 bases from V and 1 base from J, with 11 bases between. There are 14 residues in the CDR3. Looked up from germline, CDR1 is SGDLS and CDR2 is YYNGEE.

The J gene is TRBJ1-1, the V gene TRBV9; D unclear. The clonotype was recovered from a woman of 80 years or more with acute or convalescent COVID-19. The source material was peripheral blood. The DNA for the CDR3 is TGTGCCAGCAGCCCCCCCTCCTGGAACACTGAAGCTTTCTTT. Protein product: CASSPPSWNTEAFF.